What follows describes a single TCR beta chain. Its antigen is not identified. The germline V gene has CDR1 DFQATT and CDR2 SNEGSKA (reference sequence). V lost 6 bases and J lost 4, with 19 bases in between. The CDR3 has 15 residues. TCRdb itself ran the 5' RACE reads through MiXCR, one entry per CDR3 protein. Of roughly 540,000 distinct CDR3 sequences in the sample, roughly a fifth were seen once. The sample originates from a study of identical twins. General study points: Insertions were fewer in abundant cord blood beta clonotypes, whereas memory repertoires showed none of this pattern.

This same sample was also taken into another study, of T cells expressing NK-cell markers. That report adds: Sorting in several experiments was restricted by an anti-gamma-delta TCR antibody to alpha-beta TCR T cells.

The TCR sequence derives from a woman between 18 and 29 years old in good health. The sequencing input was CD4+ T cells sorted from blood. The rearrangement joins TRBV20-1 to TRBJ2-1; possibly TRBD1 for D (6 bases). For the CDR3, the DNA is TGCAGTGCAAGCGGCCACAGGGTCAGGTACAATGAGCAGTTCTTC. Residues: CSASGHRVRYNEQFF.